These 18 T cell receptor beta chains came from one sample sequenced in a study of T cells in Graves' hyperthyroidism and ophthalmopathy. Using RNA transcripts as the source, TCR beta CDR3 regions were amplified. First-round RT-PCR with HTBI primers amplified the TCR CDR3 region. TCRdb reanalysed the multiplex PCR reads using MiXCR and keeps one entry per CDR3 protein. The data show under 750,000 distinct CDR3 sequences, 18% seen once. The sample was blood. The receptor source for this set is a woman between 50 and 59 years old with Graves' hyperthyroidism that later progressed to Graves' ophthalmopathy.

The chain uses TRBV15 and TRBJ1-3; D is uncertain. The CDR3 sequence is 16 residues long. The germline V gene has CDR1 LNHNV and CDR2 YYDKDF (reference sequence). V lost 0 bases and J 1 base, leaving 10 bases between the germline ends. CDR3 DNA: TGTGCCACCAGCAGAGATTTAGGCGCATCTGGAAACACCATATATTTT. The encoded protein is CATSRDLGASGNTIYF.

V and J are TRBV6-1 and TRBJ2-3, with 9 bases matching TRBD2. Germline assignment: CDR1 MNHNS and CDR2 SASEGT. V lost 4 bases to trimming and J lost 1 base; unmatched junction nucleotides: 3. The CDR3 length is 15 residues. CDR3 protein: CASSGLAGRTDTQYF. DNA of the CDR3: TGTGCCAGCAGTGGTCTAGCGGGGCGCACAGATACGCAGTATTTT.

This clonotype was seen repeatedly, ten times or more. The chain combines TRBV18 with TRBJ2-7, with D perhaps matching TRBD2 (6 bases). V shed 3 bases and J shed 1 base, with 10 bases lying between them. This CDR3 spans 14 amino acids. Per germline, CDR1 KGHSH and CDR2 LQKENI. CDR3 residues: CASSPIGTSYEQYF. The CDR3 coding sequence is TGTGCCAGCTCACCCATCGGGACTTCCTACGAGCAGTACTTC.

The CDR3 is CAISELWHEQYF. Here the CDR3 DNA reads TGTGCCATCAGTGAGTTGTGGCACGAGCAGTACTTC. The chain is built from TRBV10-3 and TRBJ2-7; D gene ambiguous. CDR3 length: 12 residues. The germline gives CDR1 ENHRY, CDR2 SYGVKD. V was trimmed by 1 base and J by 5 bases, leaving 6 bases between them.

In its sample, this clonotype was seen a few times. The V call is TRBV20-1, the J call TRBJ2-3, with 8 bases aligning to TRBD2. Trimming at V came to 0 bases and at J to 1 base, leaving 6 bases not matched to a gene. Looked up from germline, CDR1 is DFQATT and CDR2 is SNEGSKA (reference sequence). CDR3 length: 16 residues. The DNA of the CDR3 is TGCAGTGCTAGAGATCTGCGGGGGGCCCGCACAGATACGCAGTATTTT. Translating it yields CSARDLRGARTDTQYF.

This chain links TRBV20-1 with TRBJ2-6, with 7 bases aligning to TRBD2. From germline, CDR1 is DFQATT and CDR2 SNEGSKA (reference sequence). V was clipped by 0 bases and J by 0 bases; unmatched bases: 11. This CDR3 has 19 amino acids. The CDR3 here is CSARDRGDPTDSGANVLTF. Written as DNA, the CDR3 is TGCAGTGCTAGAGACCGGGGGGACCCAACGGACTCTGGGGCCAACGTCCTGACTTTC.

The rearrangement uses TRBV20-1 and TRBJ2-1, with 10 bases aligning to TRBD2. The germline CDR1 and CDR2 sequences are DFQATT and SNEGSKA (reference sequence). Trimming removed 3 bases from V and 6 bases from J; junction bases left unmatched: 8. The CDR3 has 15 residues. CDR3 nucleotide sequence: TGCAGTGCTAGTTATCCAGCGGGGGGGCGCAATGAGCAGTTCTTC. Encoded protein: CSASYPAGGRNEQFF.

There are a few counts of this clonotype. The chain employs TRBV12-3 or TRBV12-4 and TRBJ1-5; D remains ambiguous. Trimming left V 3 bases short and J 4 bases short, with 10 bases between. The CDR3 runs 14 residues. The CDR3 DNA sequence: TGTGCCAGCAGTTTGACGTTCGGTAATCAGCCCCAGCATTTT. Its translation: CASSLTFGNQPQHF.

The genes are TRBV2 and TRBJ2-6; D is possibly TRBD1 or TRBD2 (5 bases each). Germline V lookup: CDR1 SNHLY, CDR2 FYNNEI. The V end lost 3 bases, the J end lost 1 base, and 31 bases lay between the germline ends. This CDR3 has 23 residues. As DNA, the CDR3 is TGTGCCAGCAGTGATCCAATACCCAGGGAACCCATAGTGGAGGTATCTGGGGCCAACGTCCTGACTTTC. The encoded protein is CASSDPIPREPIVEVSGANVLTF. Full variable domain (remainder filled in from reference TRBV2 and TRBJ2-6): EPEVTQTPSHQVTQMGQEVILRCVPISNHLYFYWYRQILGQKVEFLVSFYNNEISEKSEIFDDQFSVERPDGSNFTLKIRSTKLEDSAMYFCASSDPIPREPIVEVSGANVLTFGAGSRLTVL.

This clonotype occurred a few times. V gene TRBV5-6 combines with J gene TRBJ2-5; a possible D gene is TRBD2 (6 bases). Germline CDR1 reads SGHDT; CDR2 reads YYEEEE. Trimming left V 0 bases short and J 4 bases short, with 10 bases between. The CDR3 is 14 residues long. The chain's CDR3 is CASSLGPGLETQYF. CDR3 in DNA: TGTGCCAGCAGCTTGGGTCCGGGACTAGAGACCCAGTACTTC.

This clonotype occurred once. V is TRBV10-1 and J is TRBJ2-2; 7 nucleotides match TRBD2. The CDR3 sequence is 12 residues long. Germline lookup yields CDR1 WNHNN and CDR2 SYGVQD (reference sequence). V lost 6 bases to trimming and J lost 6 bases; unmatched junction nucleotides: 1. CDR3: CASRGGSGELFF. For the CDR3, the DNA is TGCGCCAGCAGGGGGGGGTCCGGGGAGCTGTTTTTT.

The chain has TRBV9 and TRBJ1-2; no firm D call. The CDR3 is 15 amino acids. Germline V gives CDR1 SGDLS, CDR2 YYNGEE. Trimming stripped 4 bases from V and 3 bases from J, with 16 bases between. The CDR3 loop is CASSLDGSPDYGYTF. CDR3 coding DNA: TGTGCCAGCAGCCTTGACGGATCACCGGACTATGGCTACACCTTC.

The chain employs TRBV9 and TRBJ2-7; tentatively, D is TRBD2 (6 bases). V gave up 3 bases and J gave up 4 bases, with 11 bases separating them. This CDR3 has 13 residues. Germline V CDR1 and CDR2: SGDLS, YYNGEE. Written as DNA, the CDR3 is TGTGCCAGCAGCGACGATGGGGGGTACGAGCAGTACTTC. Translation gives CASSDDGGYEQYF.

The V and J genes are TRBV12-3 or TRBV12-4 and TRBJ1-2; tentatively, D is TRBD1 (5 bases). The CDR3 has 11 amino acids. Trimming pared 6 bases from V and 12 bases from J, leaving 14 bases between. The CDR3 nucleotides are TGTGCCAGCAGGCGAGGGGTGGCCGACACCTTC. Translation gives CASRRGVADTF.

The J gene is TRBJ2-1, the V gene TRBV3-1; D is perhaps TRBD2 (6 bases). There are 17 residues in the CDR3. Germline V gene lookup returns CDR1 LGHDT and CDR2 YNNKEL (reference sequence). V gave up 1 base and J gave up 5 bases, with 18 bases separating them. In DNA form, the CDR3 reads TGTGCCAGCAGCCAAGCCAGGGTAAGCCCGGGGGACAATGAGCAGTTCTTC. Translated: CASSQARVSPGDNEQFF.

This clonotype was recorded at least ten times. V is TRBV18 and J is TRBJ2-2; D unresolved. CDR1 is KGHSH, CDR2 LQKENI, per germline. The CDR3 is 13 amino acids. The V end lost 3 bases, the J end lost 9 bases, and 11 bases lay between the germline ends. The CDR3 loop is CASSPILSWELFF. The CDR3 region has the DNA TGTGCCAGCTCACCGATATTGTCGTGGGAGCTGTTTTTT.

This clonotype was counted ten times or more. This chain links TRBV3-1 with TRBJ2-1, with D unclear. V was pared by 0 bases and J by 7 bases, with 7 bases between. CDR1 and CDR2 from the germline V gene are LGHDT and YNNKEL (reference sequence). This CDR3 has 13 residues. The CDR3 reads CASSQDGQNEQFF. The CDR3 DNA is TGTGCCAGCAGCCAAGACGGGCAGAATGAGCAGTTCTTC.

This clonotype has only a few counts. The CDR3 here is CASRYREKNTEAFF. In DNA, the CDR3 is TGTGCCAGCAGATACAGGGAGAAGAACACTGAAGCTTTCTTT. The chain is built from TRBV6-1 and TRBJ1-1; TRBD1 might be the D (6 bases). The CDR3 is 14 amino acids. Germline CDR1 and CDR2: MNHNS and SASEGT. V was shortened by 6 bases and J by 1 base, with 12 bases between the two germline ends.